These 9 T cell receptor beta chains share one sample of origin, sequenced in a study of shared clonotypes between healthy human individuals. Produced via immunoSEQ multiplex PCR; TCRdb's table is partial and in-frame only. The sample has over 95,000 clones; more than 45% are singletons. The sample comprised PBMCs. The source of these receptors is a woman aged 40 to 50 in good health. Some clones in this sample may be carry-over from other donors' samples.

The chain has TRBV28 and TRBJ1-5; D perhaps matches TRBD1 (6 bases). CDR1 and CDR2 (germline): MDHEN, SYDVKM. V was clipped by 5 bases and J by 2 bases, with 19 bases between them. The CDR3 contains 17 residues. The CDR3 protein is CASSPPPVGAGNQPQHF. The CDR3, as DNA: TGTGCCAGCAGTCCGCCACCGGTGGGGGCGGGCAATCAGCCCCAGCATTTT.

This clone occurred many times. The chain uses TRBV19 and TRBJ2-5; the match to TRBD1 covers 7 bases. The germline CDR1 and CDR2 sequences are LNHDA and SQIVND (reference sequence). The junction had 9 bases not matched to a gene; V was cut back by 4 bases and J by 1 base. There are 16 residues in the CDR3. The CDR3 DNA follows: TGTGCCAGTAGTAGAAGGGCCACAGGGGTCCAAGAGACCCAGTACTTC. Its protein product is CASSRRATGVQETQYF. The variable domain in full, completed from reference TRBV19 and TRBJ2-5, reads DGGITQSPKYLFRKEGQNVTLSCEQNLNHDAMYWYRQDPGQGLRLIYYSQIVNDFQKGDIAEGYSVSREKKESFPLTVTSAQKNPTAFYLCASSRRATGVQETQYFGPGTRLLVL.

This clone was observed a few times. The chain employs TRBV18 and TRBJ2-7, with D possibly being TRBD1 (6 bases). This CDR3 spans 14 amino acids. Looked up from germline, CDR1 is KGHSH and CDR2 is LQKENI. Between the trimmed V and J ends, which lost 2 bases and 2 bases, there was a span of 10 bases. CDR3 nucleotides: TGTGCCAGCTCACCAATGGGACAAGCCTACGAGCAGTACTTC. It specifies CASSPMGQAYEQYF.

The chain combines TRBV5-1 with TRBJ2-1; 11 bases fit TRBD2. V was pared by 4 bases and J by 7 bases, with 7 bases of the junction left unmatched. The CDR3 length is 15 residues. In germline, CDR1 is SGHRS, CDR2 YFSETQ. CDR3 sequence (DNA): TGCGCCAGCAGCGTAGTAGCGGGAGGGCAGAATGAGCAGTTCTTC. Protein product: CASSVVAGGQNEQFF. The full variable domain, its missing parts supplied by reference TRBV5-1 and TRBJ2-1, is KAGVTQTPRYLIKTRGQQVTLSCSPISGHRSVSWYQQTPGQGLQFLFEYFSETQRNKGNFPGRFSGRQFSNSRSEMNVSTLELGDSALYLCASSVVAGGQNEQFFGPGTRLTVL.

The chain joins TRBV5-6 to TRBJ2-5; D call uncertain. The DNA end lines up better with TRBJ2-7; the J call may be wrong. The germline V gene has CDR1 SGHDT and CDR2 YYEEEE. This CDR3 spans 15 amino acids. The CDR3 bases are TGTGCCAGCAGCTTTCGCGGAACAGTCACCTACGAGCAGTACTTC. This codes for CASSFRGTVTYEQYF.

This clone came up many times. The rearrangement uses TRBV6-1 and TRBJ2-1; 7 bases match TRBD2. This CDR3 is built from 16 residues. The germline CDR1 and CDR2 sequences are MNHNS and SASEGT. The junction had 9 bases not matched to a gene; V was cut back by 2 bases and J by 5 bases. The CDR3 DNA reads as TGTGCCAGCAGTGAATCCGCAGGGAGGGGAGACAATGAGCAGTTCTTC. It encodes CASSESAGRGDNEQFF.

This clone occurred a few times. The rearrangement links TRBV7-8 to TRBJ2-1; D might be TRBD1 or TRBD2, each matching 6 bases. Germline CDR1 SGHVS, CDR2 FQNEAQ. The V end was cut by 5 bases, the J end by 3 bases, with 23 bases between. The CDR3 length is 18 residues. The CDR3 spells CASSPSATRGFGYNEQFF. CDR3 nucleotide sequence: TGTGCCAGCAGCCCCAGCGCGACTAGGGGGTTTGGCTACAATGAGCAGTTCTTC.

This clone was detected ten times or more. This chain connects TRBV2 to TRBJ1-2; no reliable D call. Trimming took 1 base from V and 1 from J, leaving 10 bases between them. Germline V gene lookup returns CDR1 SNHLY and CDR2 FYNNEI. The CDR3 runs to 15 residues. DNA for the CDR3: TGTGCCAGCAGTGAAGGAACGACAAATAACTATGGCTACACCTTC. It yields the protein CASSEGTTNNYGYTF.

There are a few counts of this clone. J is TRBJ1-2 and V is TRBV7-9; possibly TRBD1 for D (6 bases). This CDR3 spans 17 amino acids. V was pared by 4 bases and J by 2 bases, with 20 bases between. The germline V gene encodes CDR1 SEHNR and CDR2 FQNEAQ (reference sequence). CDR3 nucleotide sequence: TGTGCCAGCAGCTGGGAAGGCGGGGGCAGCTCCAACTATGGCTACACCTTC. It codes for CASSWEGGGSSNYGYTF.